The 24 T cell receptor beta chains presented below share a single source sample, sequenced in a study of cytomegalovirus exposure and HLA in healthy donors (dated by TCRdb to the late 2010s). Library prep was done by the immunoSEQ multiplex PCR assay. A mixture of 60 forward primers for TCR Vbeta segments and 13 reverse primers for TCR Jbeta segments was used in the multiplex PCR. Entries here come from immuneACCESS through TCRdb and include only in-frame sequences with V and J called. Some clones fail to appear in such tables; in the studies checked, an unresolved V gene covers under half of the shortfall, and the cause of the remainder is unknown. This sample lists around 140,000 clones; approximately 80% were detected once. Roughly 1.9% of the sample rests with the top ten. The sample comprised PBMCs. The receptors derive from a man aged 40-55 years in good health and CMV-seronegative.

This sequence joins TRBV9 and TRBJ1-1, with D possibly matching TRBD1 (6 bases). Germline V gene sequence: CDR1 SGDLS, CDR2 YYNGEE. V was cut by 4 bases and J by 5 bases, with 24 bases left in between. CDR3 length: 17 amino acids. The CDR3 spells CASSPPFGQPGGTEAFF. CDR3 sequence (DNA): TGTGCCAGCAGCCCCCCCTTCGGACAGCCCGGCGGGACTGAAGCTTTCTTT.

The chain recombines TRBV6-1 with TRBJ2-7; tentatively, D is TRBD2 (6 bases). Trimming stripped 4 bases from V and 2 bases from J, with 9 bases between. CDR1 and CDR2 (germline): MNHNS, SASEGT. The CDR3 is 13 amino acids. The chain's CDR3 is CASSGGVPYEQYF. The CDR3 bases are TGTGCCAGCAGTGGCGGGGTACCCTACGAGCAGTACTTC.

CDR3 nucleotides: TGTGCCATCACTACGGGACAGGCTACTGAAGCTTTCTTT. It translates to CAITTGQATEAFF. V and J are TRBV10-3 and TRBJ1-1; 8 positions agree with TRBD1. Losses at the gene ends were 7 bases for V and 5 bases for J; bases not matched to a gene: 6. The CDR3 is 13 amino acids. CDR1 is ENHRY and CDR2 is SYGVKD in the germline V gene.

The chain is built from TRBV9 and TRBJ1-1, with a weak D call TRBD1 (6 bases). Trimming took off 3 bases at V and 6 bases at J, with 18 bases between the two ends. Germline CDR1 is SGDLS and CDR2 is YYNGEE. This CDR3 has 15 residues. Written as DNA, the CDR3 is TGTGCCAGCAGCGCGACAGGAGGAGGAGTTTCTGAAGCTTTCTTT. Its protein product is CASSATGGGVSEAFF.

V gene TRBV21-1 combines with J gene TRBJ2-3; TRBD1, the table's D call, lacks a check against the DNA. TRBV21-1 is designated a pseudogene. The CDR3 sequence is 16 residues long. The CDR3: CASSKSGRGSTDTQYF. The CDR3 DNA is TGTGCCAGCAGCAAGTCGGGTAGGGGGAGCACAGATACGCAGTATTTT.

The genes are TRBV29-1 and TRBJ2-1; 7 nucleotides line up with TRBD2. Germline V gene sequence: CDR1 SQVTM, CDR2 ANQGSEA. This CDR3 comprises 13 residues. Losses at the gene ends were 3 bases for V and 7 bases for J; bases not matched to a gene: 6. CDR3 bases: TGCAGCGTTGAGGGGGGGGGTTGGAATGAGCAGTTCTTC. Protein product: CSVEGGGWNEQFF.

In its sample, this clone was seen a few times. The chain recombines TRBV19 with TRBJ1-5; D remains unclear. Deletions cut 5 bases from V and 1 base from J, with 12 bases between. The CDR3 is 15 amino acids. From germline, CDR1 is LNHDA and CDR2 SQIVND (reference sequence). In DNA form, the CDR3 reads TGTGCCAGTAGTGGTGGGCCGGGGAGCAATCAGCCCCAGCATTTT. This sequence encodes CASSGGPGSNQPQHF. Complete variable domain (other parts from reference TRBV19 and TRBJ1-5): DGGITQSPKYLFRKEGQNVTLSCEQNLNHDAMYWYRQDPGQGLRLIYYSQIVNDFQKGDIAEGYSVSREKKESFPLTVTSAQKNPTAFYLCASSGGPGSNQPQHFGDGTRLSIL.

The chain couples TRBV6-1 to TRBJ2-4; 7 nucleotides line up with TRBD1. Per germline, CDR1 MNHNS and CDR2 SASEGT. J was trimmed by 3 bases and V by 1 base; bases with no gene match: 6. CDR3 length: 16 residues. The CDR3 loop reads CASSEVTGVGKNIQYF. The CDR3 region has the DNA TGTGCCAGCAGTGAAGTAACAGGGGTTGGCAAAAACATTCAGTACTTC.

The table lists this clone with a count of one. The chain combines TRBV19 with TRBJ2-7, with 10 bases aligning to TRBD2. V shed 5 bases and J 3 bases; nucleotides not matched to a gene: 4. Germline V gives CDR1 LNHDA, CDR2 SQIVND (reference sequence). The CDR3 is 14 residues long. As DNA, the CDR3 is TGTGCCAGTAGTCCCCGGACTAGCGGCTACGAGCAGTACTTC. Its protein product is CASSPRTSGYEQYF.

This chain joins TRBV6-1 and TRBJ1-4; weak D call: TRBD1 (6 bases). The V and J ends lost 3 bases and 0 bases respectively, with 11 bases between them. The CDR3 totals 16 residues. Germline V gives CDR1 MNHNS, CDR2 SASEGT. The CDR3 bases are TGTGCCAGCAGTGAGACGCGGACAGCAACTAATGAAAAACTGTTTTTT. It codes for CASSETRTATNEKLFF.

The chain joins TRBV5-8 to TRBJ1-5; D not certain. There are 15 residues in the CDR3. CDR1 and CDR2 from the germline V gene are SGHTS and YDEGEE. Between the trimmed V and J ends, which lost 0 bases and 1 base, there was a span of 8 bases. CDR3 sequence reads: CASSLGDISNQPQHF. The DNA for the CDR3 is TGTGCCAGCAGCTTGGGTGACATCAGCAATCAGCCCCAGCATTTT.

This sequence joins TRBV2 and TRBJ2-1, with 12 bases that match TRBD2. The CDR3 has 14 amino acids. V lost 4 bases and J lost 8; bases outside the gene matches: 3. CDR1 SNHLY and CDR2 FYNNEI come from the germline V gene. CDR3 loop: CASSGLAGDDEQFF. CDR3 in DNA: TGTGCCAGCAGTGGACTAGCGGGAGACGATGAGCAGTTCTTC. The variable domain in full, completed from reference TRBV2 and TRBJ2-1, reads EPEVTQTPSHQVTQMGQEVILRCVPISNHLYFYWYRQILGQKVEFLVSFYNNEISEKSEIFDDQFSVERPDGSNFTLKIRSTKLEDSAMYFCASSGLAGDDEQFFGPGTRLTVL.

This clone has just one count. The genes are TRBV10-2 and TRBJ2-3, with 12 positions matching TRBD2. The CDR3 covers 15 residues. Germline V CDR1 and CDR2: WSHSY, SAAADI. Trimming cost V 5 bases and J 3 bases; bases outside gene matches: 3. The CDR3, as DNA: TGCGCCAGCAGTCTGACTAGCGGGAGTACAGATACGCAGTATTTT. As protein: CASSLTSGSTDTQYF.

The V gene is TRBV5-1, the J gene TRBJ2-3, with D possibly being TRBD2 (5 bases). Trimming left V 3 bases short and J 2 bases short, with 10 bases between. The CDR3 has 14 amino acids. CDR1 and CDR2 from the germline V gene are SGHRS and YFSETQ. The CDR3 region has the DNA TGCGCCAGCAGCTCGTCCGGGGACACAGATACGCAGTATTTT. Translated, it gives CASSSSGDTDTQYF.

The chain uses TRBV9 and TRBJ2-7; D is possibly TRBD1 (6 bases). Trimming removed 0 bases from V and 2 bases from J, with 15 bases in between. The CDR3 extends over 16 amino acids. The germline V gene encodes CDR1 SGDLS and CDR2 YYNGEE. The CDR3: CASSVGPGTNTYEQYF. As DNA, the CDR3 is TGTGCCAGCAGCGTAGGACCCGGGACAAATACCTACGAGCAGTACTTC.

This clone showed up just once. The CDR3 DNA reads as TGTGCCAGCAGTCCCTTAAGTGGTGTGAGCTCCTACGAGCAGTACTTC. Translating it yields CASSPLSGVSSYEQYF. The rearrangement links TRBV28 to TRBJ2-7; D is ambiguous. The CDR3 is 16 residues long. The V gene's germline CDR1 is MDHEN and CDR2 SYDVKM. The V and J ends lost 5 bases and 0 bases respectively, with 17 bases between them.

This clone has a handful of counts. The CDR3 spells CASSFPGQGQETQYF. For the CDR3, the DNA is TGTGCCAGCAGCTTCCCGGGACAGGGGCAAGAGACCCAGTACTTC. The chain links TRBV7-6 to TRBJ2-5, with TRBD1 matching 10 bases. Germline-derived CDR1 and CDR2 are SGHVS and FNYEAQ. The V segment lost 3 bases and the J segment 2 bases; nucleotides outside the gene matches: 3. The CDR3 contains 15 residues.

This clone was seen a handful of times. This chain connects TRBV5-4 to TRBJ2-3; TRBD2 matches at 10 bases. The germline gives CDR1 SGHNT, CDR2 YYREEE (reference sequence). CDR3 length equals 16 residues. V dropped 2 bases and J dropped 2; count of bases not matched to a gene: 5. The CDR3 reads CASSFPSGGTTDTQYF. The CDR3 nucleotides are TGTGCCAGCAGCTTCCCTAGCGGGGGTACCACAGATACGCAGTATTTT.

The chain combines TRBV27 with TRBJ2-7; 10 nucleotides line up with TRBD1. V shed 4 bases, J shed 5 bases, and the junction held 11 bases outside the gene matches. The germline gives CDR1 MNHEY, CDR2 SMNVEV (reference sequence). The CDR3 extends over 16 amino acids. The DNA for the CDR3 is TGTGCCAGCAGTTCTTACGCCGGGACAGGGGCCCACGAGCAGTACTTC. This codes for CASSSYAGTGAHEQYF.

This chain uses TRBV2 with TRBJ2-2; TRBD1 matches 10 bases. Germline CDR1 is SNHLY and CDR2 is FYNNEI. The CDR3 spans 16 residues. Losses at the gene ends were 2 bases for V and 7 bases for J; bases not matched to a gene: 7. The CDR3 nucleotides are TGTGCCAGCAGTGAAACATGGACAGGGGGGCACGGGGAGCTGTTTTTT. Residues: CASSETWTGGHGELFF.

The chain has TRBV27 and TRBJ1-2; 7 nucleotides match TRBD1. The CDR3 runs to 15 residues. Germline V gene lookup returns CDR1 MNHEY and CDR2 SMNVEV (reference sequence). V lost 5 bases to trimming and J lost 3 bases; unmatched junction nucleotides: 9. The CDR3 loop reads CASSGGTADYYGYTF. The DNA for the CDR3 is TGTGCCAGCAGTGGAGGGACAGCGGATTACTATGGCTACACCTTC.

This chain connects TRBV20-1 to TRBJ2-7, with D hard to call. This CDR3 comprises 11 residues. V was shortened by 3 bases and J by 2 bases, with 5 bases between the two germline ends. CDR1 is DFQATT, CDR2 SNEGSKA, per germline (reference sequence). The CDR3 region has the DNA TGCAGTGCTAGTGGCCCCTACGAGCAGTACTTC. As protein: CSASGPYEQYF.

Worth noting for this clone: This same CDR3 is encoded by further DNA sequences in the sample. This chain uses TRBV5-1 with TRBJ2-5; TRBD1 agrees at 7 bases. CDR3 length: 16 amino acids. Losses at the gene ends were 4 bases for V and 0 bases for J; bases not matched to a gene: 9. Germline assignment: CDR1 SGHRS and CDR2 YFSETQ. CDR3: CASSPSPQGDQETQYF. DNA for the CDR3: TGCGCCAGCAGCCCGAGCCCTCAGGGGGACCAAGAGACCCAGTACTTC.

The genes are TRBV6-1 and TRBJ2-3; D might be TRBD2 (7 bases). V was trimmed by 1 base and J by 3 bases, leaving 14 bases between them. The CDR3 has 16 residues. The germline CDR1 and CDR2 sequences are MNHNS and SASEGT. The CDR3 nucleotides read TGTGCCAGCAGTGAAGGGTTGGGGGGGCGTACAGATACGCAGTATTTT. This translates into CASSEGLGGRTDTQYF.